Sequencing of this TCR beta chain was carried out in a study of blood T cell repertoires in COVID-19. Germline loops: CDR1 MNHEY, CDR2 SVGEGT. The CDR3 covers 14 residues. V gave up 2 bases and J gave up 5 bases, with 10 bases separating them. In the study's own analysis: Nucleated cell number was recorded as an estimate derived from reference gene primer amplification. Sequencing used immunoSEQ multiplex PCR; TCRdb keeps in-frame clones, though not all of them. V and J calls plus clone size are reproduced from that table; the DNA served to infer D and trimming. This table holds about 280,000 clones, 86% found once.

The sequenced material came from peripheral blood. This rearrangement joins TRBV6-2 or TRBV6-3 to TRBJ2-1, with D maybe TRBD2 (5 bases). The receptor was derived from a man aged 35-49 years with active or convalescent COVID-19. The CDR3 DNA reads TGTGCCAGCAGTTACGAGGGCAGGAACAATGAGCAGTTCTTC. Translation gives CASSYEGRNNEQFF.